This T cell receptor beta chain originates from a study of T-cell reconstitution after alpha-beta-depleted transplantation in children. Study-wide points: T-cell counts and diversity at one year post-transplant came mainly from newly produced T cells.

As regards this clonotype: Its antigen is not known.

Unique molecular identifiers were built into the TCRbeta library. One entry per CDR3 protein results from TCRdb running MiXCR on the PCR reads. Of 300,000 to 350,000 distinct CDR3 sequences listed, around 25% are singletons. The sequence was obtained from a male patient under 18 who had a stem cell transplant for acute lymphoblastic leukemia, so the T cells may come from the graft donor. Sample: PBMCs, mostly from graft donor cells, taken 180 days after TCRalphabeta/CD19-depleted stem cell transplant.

CDR3 in amino acids: CASSPEGTSGPRDEQFF. DNA for the CDR3: TGCGCCAGCAGCCCGGAGGGGACTAGCGGCCCAAGGGATGAGCAGTTCTTC. The rearrangement joins TRBV5-1 to TRBJ2-1, with 11 positions matching TRBD2. V lost 4 bases and J lost 8; bases outside the gene matches: 14. The CDR3 is 17 amino acids. Per the germline V gene, CDR1 is SGHRS and CDR2 is YFSETQ.